The rows below give T cell receptor beta chains drawn from one sample of a study of early T cells in non-severe SARS-CoV-2 infection. TCRdb recomputed calls from the 5' RACE reads with MiXCR, one row per CDR3 protein. Of 10,000 to 12,000 distinct CDR3 sequences in the sample, 4.8% were seen once. The sample comprised whole blood. All receptors come from an adult who was a healthcare worker with PCR-confirmed SARS-CoV-2 infection or an uninfected control (not recorded which). The CDR3 runs from the conserved cysteine through the conserved F or W. The D gene is left open where the match is weak. For some rows the clone size is stated as once, few or many, or as a class when expanded; others skip it.

size	D	V	J	DNA	CDR3
many	NA	TRBV15	TRBJ1-4	TGTGCCACCCAGGGCACAGGCAGTGCGGGGGAAAAACTGTTTTTT	CATQGTGSAGEKLFF
NA	NA	TRBV5-1	TRBJ1-1	TGCGCCAGCAGCTTGGCCGGACCTACTGAAGCTTTCTTT	CASSLAGPTEAFF
medium-sized	TRBD1	TRBV2	TRBJ1-5	TGTGCCAGCAGGGGACAGGGGCTTCAGCCCCAGCATTTT	CASRGQGLQPQHF
many	NA	TRBV6-5	TRBJ1-4	TGTGCCAGCAGTTACTCGAGGTGGGACGGTCGGCGAAAACTGTTTTTT	CASSYSRWDGRRKLFF
many	NA	TRBV20-1	TRBJ2-2	TGCAGTGCTAGAGTAGGGGGGCGCGGAACCGGGGAGCTGTTTTTT	CSARVGGRGTGELFF
many	NA	TRBV12-3/TRBV12-4	TRBJ2-3	TGTGCCAGCAGCCCGAGCCGGGCCTACACAGATACGCAGTATTTT	CASSPSRAYTDTQYF
many	NA	TRBV7-9	TRBJ2-1	TGTGCCAGCAGCTTAGCGGGGGCATTCAATGAGCAGTTCTTC	CASSLAGAFNEQFF
few	NA	TRBV18	TRBJ2-5	TGTGCCAGCTCACCACCGGTACTAGAGACCCAGTACTTC	CASSPPVLETQYF
many	NA	TRBV29-1	TRBJ1-5	TGCAGCGTTTGGTGGGGTGGCAATCAGCCCCAGCATTTT	CSVWWGGNQPQHF
NA	NA	TRBV6-5	TRBJ2-3	TGTGCCAGCAGTCTCAACTTTCGGGGCGCCCAAGTTACAGATACGCAGTATTTT	CASSLNFRGAQVTDTQYF